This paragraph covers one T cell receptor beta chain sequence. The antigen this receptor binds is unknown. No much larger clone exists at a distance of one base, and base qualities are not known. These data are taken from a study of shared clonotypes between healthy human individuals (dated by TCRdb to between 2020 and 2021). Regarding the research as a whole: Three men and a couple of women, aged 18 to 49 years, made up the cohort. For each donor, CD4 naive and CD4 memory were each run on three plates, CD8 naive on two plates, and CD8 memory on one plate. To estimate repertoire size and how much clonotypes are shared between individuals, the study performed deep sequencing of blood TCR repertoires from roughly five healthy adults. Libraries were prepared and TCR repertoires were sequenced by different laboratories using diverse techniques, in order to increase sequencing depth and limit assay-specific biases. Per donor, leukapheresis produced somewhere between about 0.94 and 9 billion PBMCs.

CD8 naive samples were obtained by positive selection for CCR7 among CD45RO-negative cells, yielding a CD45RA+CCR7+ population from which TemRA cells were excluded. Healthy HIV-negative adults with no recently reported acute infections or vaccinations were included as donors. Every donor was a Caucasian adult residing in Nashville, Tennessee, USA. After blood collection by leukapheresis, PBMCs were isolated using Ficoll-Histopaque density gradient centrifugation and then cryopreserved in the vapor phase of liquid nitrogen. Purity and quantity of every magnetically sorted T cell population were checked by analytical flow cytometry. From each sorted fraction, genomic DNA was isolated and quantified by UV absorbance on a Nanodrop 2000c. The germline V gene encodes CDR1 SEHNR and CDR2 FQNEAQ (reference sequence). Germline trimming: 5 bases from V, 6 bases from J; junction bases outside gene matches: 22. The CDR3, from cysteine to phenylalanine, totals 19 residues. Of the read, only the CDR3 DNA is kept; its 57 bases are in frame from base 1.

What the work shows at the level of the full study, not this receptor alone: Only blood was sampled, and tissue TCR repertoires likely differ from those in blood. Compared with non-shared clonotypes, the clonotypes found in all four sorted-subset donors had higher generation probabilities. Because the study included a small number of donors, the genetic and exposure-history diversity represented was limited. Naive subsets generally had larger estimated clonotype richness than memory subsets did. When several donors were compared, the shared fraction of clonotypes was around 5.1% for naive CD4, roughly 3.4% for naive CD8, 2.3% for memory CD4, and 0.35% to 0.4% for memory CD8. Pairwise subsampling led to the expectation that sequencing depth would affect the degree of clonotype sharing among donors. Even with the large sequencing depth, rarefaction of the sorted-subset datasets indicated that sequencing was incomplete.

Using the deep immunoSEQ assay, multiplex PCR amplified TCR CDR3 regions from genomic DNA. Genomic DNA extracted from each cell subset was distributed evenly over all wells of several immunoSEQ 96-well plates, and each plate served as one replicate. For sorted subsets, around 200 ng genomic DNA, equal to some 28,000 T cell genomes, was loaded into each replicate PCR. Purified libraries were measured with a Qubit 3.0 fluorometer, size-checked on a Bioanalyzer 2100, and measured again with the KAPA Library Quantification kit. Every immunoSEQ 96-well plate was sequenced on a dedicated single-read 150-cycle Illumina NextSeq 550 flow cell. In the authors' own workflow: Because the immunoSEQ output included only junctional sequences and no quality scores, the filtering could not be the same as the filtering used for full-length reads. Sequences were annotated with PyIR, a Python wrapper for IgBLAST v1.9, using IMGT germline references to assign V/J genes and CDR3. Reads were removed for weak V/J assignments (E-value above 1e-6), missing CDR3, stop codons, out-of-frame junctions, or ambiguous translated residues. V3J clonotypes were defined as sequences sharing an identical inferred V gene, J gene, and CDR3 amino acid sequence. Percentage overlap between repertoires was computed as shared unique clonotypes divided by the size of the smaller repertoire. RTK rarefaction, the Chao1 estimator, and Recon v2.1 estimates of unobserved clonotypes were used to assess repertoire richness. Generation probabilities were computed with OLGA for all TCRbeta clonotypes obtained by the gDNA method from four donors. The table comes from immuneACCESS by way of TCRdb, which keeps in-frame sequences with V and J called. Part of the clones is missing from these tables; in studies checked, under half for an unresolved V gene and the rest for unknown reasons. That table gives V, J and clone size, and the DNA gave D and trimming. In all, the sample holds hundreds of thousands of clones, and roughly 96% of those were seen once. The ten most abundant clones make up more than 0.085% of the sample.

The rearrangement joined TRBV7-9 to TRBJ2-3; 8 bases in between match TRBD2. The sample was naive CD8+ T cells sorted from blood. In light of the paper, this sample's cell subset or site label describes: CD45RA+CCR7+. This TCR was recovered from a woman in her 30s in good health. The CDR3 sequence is CASSPRSWGGGGRMDTQYF. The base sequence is TGTGCCAGCAGCCCACGGTCGTGGGGCGGGGGCGGGAGGATGGATACGCAGTATTTT.